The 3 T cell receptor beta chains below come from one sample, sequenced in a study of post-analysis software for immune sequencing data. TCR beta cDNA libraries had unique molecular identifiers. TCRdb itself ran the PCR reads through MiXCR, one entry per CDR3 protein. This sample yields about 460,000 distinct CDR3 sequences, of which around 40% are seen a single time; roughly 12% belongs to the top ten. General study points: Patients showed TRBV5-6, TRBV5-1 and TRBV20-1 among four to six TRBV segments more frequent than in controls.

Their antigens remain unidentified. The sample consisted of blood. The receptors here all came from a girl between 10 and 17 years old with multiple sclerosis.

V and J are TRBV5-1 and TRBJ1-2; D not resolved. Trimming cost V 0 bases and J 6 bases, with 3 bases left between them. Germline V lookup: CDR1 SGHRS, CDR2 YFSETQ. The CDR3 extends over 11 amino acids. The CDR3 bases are TGCGCCAGCAGCTTGGACCATGGCTACACCTTC. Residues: CASSLDHGYTF.

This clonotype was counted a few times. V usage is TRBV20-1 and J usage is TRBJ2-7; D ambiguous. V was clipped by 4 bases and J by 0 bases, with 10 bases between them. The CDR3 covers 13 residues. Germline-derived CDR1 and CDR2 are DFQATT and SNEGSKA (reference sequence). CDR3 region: CSATRADSYEQYF. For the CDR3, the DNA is TGCAGTGCTACTAGGGCCGACTCCTACGAGCAGTACTTC.

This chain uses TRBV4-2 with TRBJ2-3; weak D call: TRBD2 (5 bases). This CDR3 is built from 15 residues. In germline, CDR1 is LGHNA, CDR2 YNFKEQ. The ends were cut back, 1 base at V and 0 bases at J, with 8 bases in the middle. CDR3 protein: CASSQARTSTDTQYF. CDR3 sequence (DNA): TGTGCCAGCAGCCAAGCCAGGACTAGCACAGATACGCAGTATTTT.